This T cell receptor (beta chain) was sequenced in a study of CD8 T cells in Susac syndrome. Reverse transcription of roughly 0.5 to 1 ug RNA was carried out with random hexamers. TCR beta CDR3 was amplified by immunoSEQ covering 54 Vbeta and 13 Jbeta. TCRdb fed the immunoSEQ multiplex PCR reads into MiXCR, producing one record per CDR3 protein. There are around 300,000 distinct CDR3 sequences in the sample; about 91% occur only once, and roughly 0.07% lies in the top ten. TCR beta sequencing was performed on blood CD8+ and CD4+ T cells. FACS was used to enrich TEMRA cells, whereas the CD8+ and CD4+ T cells were obtained by negative isolation. V dropped 3 bases and J dropped 4; count of bases not matched to a gene: 7. The germline V gene has CDR1 ENHRY and CDR2 SYGVKD. The CDR3 length is 16 residues.

This sequence joins TRBV10-3 and TRBJ2-1; TRBD2 aligns across 9 bases. The receptor's source is a human donor with multiple sclerosis. Material for sequencing was CD4+ T cells from PBMCs. The DNA for the CDR3 is TGTGCCATCAGTGACTCTTCTAGCGGGGTTTACAATGAGCAGTTCTTC. Residues: CAISDSSSGVYNEQFF.